This T cell receptor beta chain appears in the sequencing data of a study of T cells after posttransplantation cyclophosphamide. Study-wide findings and caveats: Recipient CMV seropositivity and CMV reactivation strongly tracked TRB clonality. Skin or GI-infiltrating T cells shared few TRB sequences with blood. Donor CD8+ memory clones often dominated recipient blood repertoires at later times.

Measured with immunoSEQ multiplex PCR; TCRdb has only the in-frame clones, and not every one. The repertoire holds about 32,000 clones, with 91% as singletons. Germline CDR1 and CDR2: SGHVS and FNYEAQ. This CDR3 spans 12 amino acids. V was clipped by 5 bases and J by 6 bases, with 8 bases between them. As regards this clone: The antigen is undetermined.

The naive gate required viable CD3+CD4+ or CD3+CD8+ cells with CCR7+CD45RA+CD45RO-CD95-CD27+CD28+ phenotype. The related graft donor's blood sample was taken on the day of bone marrow donation. The chain carries TRBV7-6 and TRBJ2-1; tentatively, D is TRBD1 (6 bases). The clonotype was recovered from a man aged 30 to 39 in good health and a related stem cell transplant donor. Sequencing was carried out using naive CD4+ T cells sorted from blood. CDR3 sequence reads: CASSLRGNEQFF. CDR3 in DNA: TGTGCCAGCAGCCTCAGGGGCAATGAGCAGTTCTTC.